The 27 T cell receptor beta chains presented below share a single source sample, sequenced in a study of blood T cell repertoires in COVID-19. Clones were sequenced by immunoSEQ multiplex PCR, and TCRdb holds only the in-frame ones, with some missing. Here the sample spans some 220,000 clones, roughly nine tenths being singletons. Specimen: PBMCs or T cells enriched from blood (not recorded which). The receptors were gathered from a young woman in a cohort exposed to, infected with or recovered from COVID-19 (not recorded which).

The J gene is TRBJ1-4, the V gene TRBV27, with a possible D match to TRBD1 (6 bases). There are 18 residues in the CDR3. Germline CDR1 reads MNHEY; CDR2 reads SMNVEV (reference sequence). V gave up 1 base and J gave up 0 bases, with 15 bases separating them. The CDR3 region is CASSLYAGTKATNEKLFF. In DNA form, the CDR3 reads TGTGCCAGCAGTTTATACGCCGGGACAAAAGCAACTAATGAAAAACTGTTTTTT.

As DNA, the CDR3 is TGTGCCAGCAGTTCCCTCCAGGGACAGGGAAACACTGAAGCTTTCTTT. As protein: CASSSLQGQGNTEAFF. The V gene is TRBV28, the J gene TRBJ1-1, with 9 bases lining up with TRBD1. Looked up from germline, CDR1 is MDHEN and CDR2 is SYDVKM. The CDR3 consists of 16 residues. The V and J ends lost 4 bases and 2 bases, in that order; junction bases with no gene match: 8.

The sample holds one count of this clone. The chain couples TRBV11-3 to TRBJ2-1; maybe TRBD1 (6 bases). CDR3 length: 17 amino acids. Germline loops: CDR1 SGHNT, CDR2 YENEEA. Between the trimmed V and J ends, which lost 0 bases and 4 bases, there was a span of 16 bases. The CDR3 here is CASSLERPWTDYNEQFF. The CDR3 region has the DNA TGTGCCAGCAGCTTAGAACGCCCCTGGACAGATTACAATGAGCAGTTCTTC.

This rearrangement joins TRBV11-3 to TRBJ2-7; D gene uncertain. Per germline, CDR1 SGHNT and CDR2 YENEEA. CDR3 length: 13 residues. Between the trimmed V and J ends, which lost 4 bases and 2 bases, there was a span of 9 bases. CDR3 protein: CASSSPQAYEQYF. The CDR3 DNA reads as TGTGCCAGCAGCTCCCCCCAGGCCTACGAGCAGTACTTC.

The chain carries TRBV2 and TRBJ2-5; D remains unclear. The CDR3 runs to 13 residues. Germline V gene lookup returns CDR1 SNHLY and CDR2 FYNNEI. V lost 2 bases and J lost 5, with 9 bases in between. CDR3 sequence (DNA): TGTGCCAGCAGTGAAAGAGGCCGGGAGACCCAGTACTTC. Its translation is CASSERGRETQYF.

About this clone itself: Germline is not matched at one junction end, which may reflect a read error. The chain has TRBV6-5 and TRBJ1-1; 7 bases line up with TRBD1. Germline V gene data show CDR1 as MNHEY and CDR2 as SVGAGI. This CDR3 is 14 amino acids long. CDR3 protein: CASNYRGPRTEAFF. The CDR3 DNA is TGTGCCAGCAATTACAGGGGCCCAAGGACTGAAGCTTTCTTT.

The chain has TRBV5-1 and TRBJ2-7; the match to TRBD1 covers 9 bases. The germline gives CDR1 SGHRS, CDR2 YFSETQ. V lost 4 bases and J lost 2; bases outside the gene matches: 4. The CDR3 spans 14 residues. CDR3 protein: CASSTGQGPYEQYF. The CDR3 coding sequence is TGCGCCAGCAGCACGGGACAGGGTCCCTACGAGCAGTACTTC.

This chain links TRBV3-1 (or the pseudogene TRBV3-2) with TRBJ1-6, with D hard to call. Germline lookup yields CDR1 LGHDT and CDR2 YNNKEL (reference sequence). The CDR3 sequence is 14 residues long. Deletions cut 0 bases from V and 7 bases from J, with 7 bases between. The DNA of the CDR3 is TGTGCCAGCAGCCAAGACCCATTGAATTCACCCCTCCACTTT. Amino acid sequence: CASSQDPLNSPLHF.

This chain uses TRBV19 with TRBJ1-2, with a possible D match to TRBD1 (6 bases). Germline CDR1 and CDR2: LNHDA and SQIVND (reference sequence). The V end was cut by 9 bases, the J end by 4 bases, with 18 bases between. The CDR3 is 14 amino acids. CDR3 protein: CASSARGGFYGYTF. In DNA form, the CDR3 reads TGTGCCAGCAGCGCGAGGGGGGGCTTCTATGGCTACACCTTC.

The chain uses TRBV28 and TRBJ2-5; possible D gene TRBD1, 5 bases. This CDR3 is built from 14 residues. V was shortened by 5 bases and J by 5 bases, with 15 bases between the two germline ends. Germline loops: CDR1 MDHEN, CDR2 SYDVKM. The CDR3: CASSQHRFEETQYF. In DNA form, the CDR3 reads TGTGCCAGCAGTCAACACAGGTTCGAGGAGACCCAGTACTTC. Full variable domain (missing parts from reference TRBV28 and TRBJ2-5): DVKVTQSSRYLVKRTGEKVFLECVQDMDHENMFWYRQDPGLGLRLIYFSYDVKMKEKGDIPEGYSVSREKKERFSLILESASTNQTSMYLCASSQHRFEETQYFGPGTRLLVL.

The V call is TRBV11-3, the J call TRBJ2-1; D unclear. The V end was cut by 1 base, the J end by 7 bases, with 14 bases between. CDR1 and CDR2 from the germline V gene are SGHNT and YENEEA. The length of the CDR3 is 15 residues. CDR3 nucleotides: TGTGCCAGCAGCTTAGTCCCCCTTTTAGCAAATGAGCAGTTCTTC. This sequence encodes CASSLVPLLANEQFF.

This chain uses TRBV18 with TRBJ1-4; 7 bases are shared with TRBD1. Trimming at V came to 6 bases and at J to 5 bases, leaving 9 bases not matched to a gene. This CDR3 is built from 15 residues. Germline-derived CDR1 and CDR2 are KGHSH and LQKENI. For the CDR3, the DNA is TGTGCCAGCTCGCAACCGGGACAGACAAATGAAAAACTGTTTTTT. Residues: CASSQPGQTNEKLFF.

V is TRBV5-5 and J is TRBJ1-2, with TRBD1 identical over 7 bases. The CDR3 consists of 14 residues. Per germline, CDR1 SGHKS and CDR2 YYEKEE (reference sequence). The V segment lost 3 bases and the J segment 2 bases; nucleotides outside the gene matches: 4. The CDR3, as DNA: TGTGCCAGCAGCTCGGGACAGTCCAACTATGGCTACACCTTC. This translates into CASSSGQSNYGYTF.

The chain couples TRBV5-4 to TRBJ2-3, with 8 bases identical to TRBD1. The CDR3 totals 16 residues. Trimming cost V 4 bases and J 4 bases; bases outside gene matches: 11. Germline loops: CDR1 SGHNT, CDR2 YYREEE (reference sequence). The CDR3 DNA follows: TGTGCCAGCAGCCCCGGACAGGGCGATTTAGCAGATACGCAGTATTTT. It yields the protein CASSPGQGDLADTQYF.

CDR3 DNA sequence: TGTGCCAGCAGTGCGACAGGGCGTTTCAATTCACCCCTCCACTTT. Its translation is CASSATGRFNSPLHF. V gene TRBV27 combines with J gene TRBJ1-6; 7 bases line up with TRBD1. The germline V gene has CDR1 MNHEY and CDR2 SMNVEV (reference sequence). The length of the CDR3 is 15 residues. J lost 7 bases, V lost 5 bases, and 8 bases had no gene match.

J is TRBJ1-4 and V is TRBV7-3; D gene unclear. The CDR3 runs to 15 residues. Germline V gives CDR1 SGHTA, CDR2 FQGTGA. Trimming pared 5 bases from V and 0 bases from J, leaving 10 bases between. The CDR3 spells CASSTRGATNEKLFF. CDR3 nucleotide sequence: TGTGCCAGCAGCACCCGGGGAGCAACTAATGAAAAACTGTTTTTT.

The rearrangement joins TRBV7-9 to TRBJ1-1; D not resolved. This CDR3 comprises 13 residues. Trimming shortened V by 2 bases and J by 10 bases, and 14 bases separated the two germline ends. Germline CDR1 is SEHNR and CDR2 is FQNEAQ (reference sequence). The CDR3 reads CASSLKPLEIAFF. The CDR3 DNA reads TGTGCCAGCAGCTTAAAACCCTTGGAGATAGCTTTCTTT. The full variable domain, completed using reference TRBV7-9 and TRBJ1-1, is DTGVSQNPRHKITKRGQNVTFRCDPISEHNRLYWYRQTLGQGPEFLTYFQNEAQLEKSRLLSDRFSAERPKGSFSTLEIQRTEQGDSAMYLCASSLKPLEIAFFGQGTRLTVV.

The V call is TRBV5-4, the J call TRBJ2-6; possibly TRBD2 for D (6 bases). This CDR3 spans 18 amino acids. Germline V lookup: CDR1 SGHNT, CDR2 YYREEE (reference sequence). Trimming took 6 bases from V and 0 from J, leaving 19 bases between them. The CDR3 here is CASIPTVAGFSGANVLTF. DNA for the CDR3: TGTGCCAGCATACCTACGGTGGCGGGATTCTCTGGGGCCAACGTCCTGACTTTC. Full variable domain (missing parts from reference TRBV5-4 and TRBJ2-6): ETGVTQSPTHLIKTRGQQVTLRCSSQSGHNTVSWYQQALGQGPQFIFQYYREEENGRGNFPPRFSGLQFPNYSSELNVNALELDDSALYLCASIPTVAGFSGANVLTFGAGSRLTVL.

This clone was counted a single time. V usage is TRBV7-9 and J usage is TRBJ2-7, with 10 bases aligning to TRBD2. The CDR3 spans 14 residues. Unmatched junction bases numbered 5, after V lost 5 bases and J lost 4 bases. The germline V gene has CDR1 SEHNR and CDR2 FQNEAQ (reference sequence). The CDR3 sequence: CASSKLAGEYEQYF. The CDR3 coding sequence is TGTGCCAGCAGCAAGCTAGCGGGAGAATACGAGCAGTACTTC.

This clone came up a few times. The chain has TRBV6-6 and TRBJ1-5; TRBD1 agrees at 7 bases. The CDR3 totals 15 residues. CDR1 and CDR2 from the germline V gene are MNHNY and SVGAGI (reference sequence). The V gene end was trimmed by 8 bases and the J gene end by 4 bases; junction bases not matched to a gene: 11. Here the CDR3 DNA reads TGTGCCAGCCGAGGAGGACAGGTTGGTAATCAGCCCCAGCATTTT. It specifies CASRGGQVGNQPQHF.

The CDR3 bases are TGTGCCAGCAGCTATCACAGGGATCCCGTCTATGGCTACACCTTC. Amino acid sequence: CASSYHRDPVYGYTF. The rearrangement joins TRBV9 to TRBJ1-2, with a possible D match to TRBD1 (6 bases). Germline CDR1 reads SGDLS; CDR2 reads YYNGEE. The CDR3 has 15 amino acids. Deletions cut 4 bases from V and 4 bases from J, with 17 bases between.

The V and J genes are TRBV7-3 and TRBJ1-6; weak D call: TRBD1 (5 bases). The CDR3 is made up of 15 amino acids. CDR1 and CDR2 (germline): SGHTA, FQGTGA. Trimming cost V 5 bases and J 7 bases, with 15 bases left between them. The CDR3 reads CASSAGGPMNSPLHF. DNA for the CDR3: TGTGCCAGCAGCGCCGGGGGACCGATGAATTCACCCCTCCACTTT.

The chain employs TRBV3-1 (or the pseudogene TRBV3-2) and TRBJ2-5; D gene unclear. Trimming stripped 2 bases from V and 0 bases from J, with 7 bases between. Germline V gene lookup returns CDR1 LGHDT and CDR2 YNNKEL (reference sequence). The CDR3 has 14 residues. The CDR3 is CASSQIRDQETQYF. The CDR3 DNA sequence: TGTGCCAGCAGCCAAATCCGGGACCAAGAGACCCAGTACTTC.

The chain couples TRBV10-3 to TRBJ2-7; TRBD2 aligns across 9 bases. Germline values: CDR1 ENHRY, CDR2 SYGVKD. Trimming took 6 bases from V and 6 from J; bases not matched to a gene: 9. The CDR3 is 14 amino acids. In DNA, the CDR3 is TGTGCCATCAGCGGTAGCGGGAGAAGCTTCGAGCAGTACTTC. Protein: CAISGSGRSFEQYF.

The chain combines TRBV3-1 (or the pseudogene TRBV3-2) with TRBJ1-3; D not certain. Germline V gives CDR1 LGHDT, CDR2 YNNKEL (reference sequence). V gave up 0 bases and J gave up 2 bases, with 11 bases separating them. The CDR3 contains 16 residues. The CDR3, as DNA: TGTGCCAGCAGCCAAGATCCCAGGAATACTGGAAACACCATATATTTT. It yields the protein CASSQDPRNTGNTIYF.

The sample holds many counts of this clone. CDR3: CASSLDPGRSGNTIYF. The CDR3 DNA reads TGTGCCAGCAGTTTAGACCCAGGGCGCTCTGGAAACACCATATATTTT. V is TRBV28 and J is TRBJ1-3; the D gene is possibly TRBD1 (5 bases). This CDR3 has 16 residues. Germline values: CDR1 MDHEN, CDR2 SYDVKM. Trimming stripped 2 bases from V and 0 bases from J, with 11 bases between.

This sequence joins TRBV27 and TRBJ1-1; D is ambiguous. The germline V and J ends were trimmed by 7 bases and 1 base, with 10 bases remaining between them. From germline, CDR1 is MNHEY and CDR2 SMNVEV (reference sequence). There are 13 residues in the CDR3. The CDR3 loop reads CASKDGGNTEAFF. For the CDR3, the DNA is TGTGCCAGCAAAGACGGAGGGAACACTGAAGCTTTCTTT.